This T cell receptor beta chain was captured by sequencing in a study of blood T cells in healthy people across ages. Study in general: About one barcoded beta molecule was captured per two T cells (by template switching). General observations from the study: TCR beta diversity correlated strongly with naive T cell percentage.

A second 7 to 11 cycle PCR used barcoded and J-beta primers. With 12 random nucleotides, a template-switch adaptor tagged each individual cDNA molecule. Each CDR3 protein gets one entry after TCRdb re-called the 5' RACE reads with MiXCR. The sample has roughly 800,000 distinct CDR3 sequences, roughly 64% seen once. Comment on this clonotype: The antigen remains undetermined.

The receptor's source is a man between 25 and 39 years old in good health. What was sequenced was blood.

The CDR3, as DNA: TGCAGTGCTAGAGCAGGGGGTGGCCTAGCGGGAGTTCGTCAGCAGTTCTTC. It yields the protein CSARAGGGLAGVRQQFF. This chain connects TRBV20-1 to TRBJ2-1; 10 nucleotides line up with TRBD2. J gave up 11 bases and V 1 base, and 17 bases lay outside the gene matches. This CDR3 is 17 amino acids long. From germline, CDR1 is DFQATT and CDR2 SNEGSKA (reference sequence).